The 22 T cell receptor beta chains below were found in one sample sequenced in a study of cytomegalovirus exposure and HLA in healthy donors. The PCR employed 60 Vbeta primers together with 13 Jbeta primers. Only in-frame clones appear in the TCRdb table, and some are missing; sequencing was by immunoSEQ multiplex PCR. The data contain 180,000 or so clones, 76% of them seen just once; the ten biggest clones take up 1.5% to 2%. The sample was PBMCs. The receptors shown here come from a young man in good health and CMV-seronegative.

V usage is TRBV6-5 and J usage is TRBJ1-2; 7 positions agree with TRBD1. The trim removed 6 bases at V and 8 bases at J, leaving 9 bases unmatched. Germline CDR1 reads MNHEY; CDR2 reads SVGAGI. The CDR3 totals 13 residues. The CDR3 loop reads CASSHTGVGGYTF. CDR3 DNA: TGTGCCAGCAGCCACACAGGGGTGGGAGGCTACACCTTC.

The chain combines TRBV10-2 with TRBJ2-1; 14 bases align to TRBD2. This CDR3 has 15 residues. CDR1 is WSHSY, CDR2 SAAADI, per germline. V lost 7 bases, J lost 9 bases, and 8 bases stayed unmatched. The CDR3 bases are TGCGCCAGCATGAGGGGACTAGCGGGAGCGATTGAGCAGTTCTTC. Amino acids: CASMRGLAGAIEQFF.

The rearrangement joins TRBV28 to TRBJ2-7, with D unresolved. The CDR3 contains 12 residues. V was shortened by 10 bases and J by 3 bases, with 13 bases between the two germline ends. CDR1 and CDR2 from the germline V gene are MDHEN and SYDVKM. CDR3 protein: CATSEQFYEQYF. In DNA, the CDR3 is TGTGCCACCTCTGAACAGTTCTACGAGCAGTACTTC.

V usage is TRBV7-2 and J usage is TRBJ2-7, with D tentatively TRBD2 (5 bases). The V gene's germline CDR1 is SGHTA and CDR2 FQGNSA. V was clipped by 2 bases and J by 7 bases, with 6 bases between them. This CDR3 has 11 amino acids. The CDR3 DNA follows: TGTGCCAGCAGCTTAAGGGAGGAGCAGTACTTC. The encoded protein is CASSLREEQYF.

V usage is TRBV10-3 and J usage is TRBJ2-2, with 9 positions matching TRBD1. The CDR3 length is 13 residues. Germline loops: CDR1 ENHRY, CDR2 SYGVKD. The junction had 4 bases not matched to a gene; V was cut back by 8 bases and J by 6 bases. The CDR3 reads CAIGTGRPGELFF. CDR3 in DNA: TGTGCCATCGGGACAGGGCGTCCCGGGGAGCTGTTTTTT.

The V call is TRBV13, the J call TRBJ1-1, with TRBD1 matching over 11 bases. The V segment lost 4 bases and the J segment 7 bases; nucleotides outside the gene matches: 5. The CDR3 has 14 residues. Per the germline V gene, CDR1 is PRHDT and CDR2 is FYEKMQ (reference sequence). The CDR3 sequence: CASSYGQGAREAFF. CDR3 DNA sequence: TGTGCCAGCAGCTATGGACAGGGGGCTCGTGAAGCTTTCTTT.

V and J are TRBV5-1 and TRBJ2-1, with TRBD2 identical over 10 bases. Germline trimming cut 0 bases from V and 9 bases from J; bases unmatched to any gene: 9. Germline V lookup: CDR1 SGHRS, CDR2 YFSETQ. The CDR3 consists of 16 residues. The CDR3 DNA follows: TGCGCCAGCAGCTTGGAAGCGGGGGGGCTTTCCGGTGAGCAGTTCTTC. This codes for CASSLEAGGLSGEQFF.

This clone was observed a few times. The CDR3 nucleotides are TGTGCCAGCAGTTACTCGACTAGCGGGAGGTTCGAGCAGTACTTC. Protein: CASSYSTSGRFEQYF. V gene TRBV6-6 combines with J gene TRBJ2-7, with 13 bases fitting TRBD2. With V trimmed by 0 bases and J by 6 bases, 2 bases remained unmatched. The CDR3 has 15 residues. Germline CDR1 MNHNY, CDR2 SVGAGI (reference sequence).

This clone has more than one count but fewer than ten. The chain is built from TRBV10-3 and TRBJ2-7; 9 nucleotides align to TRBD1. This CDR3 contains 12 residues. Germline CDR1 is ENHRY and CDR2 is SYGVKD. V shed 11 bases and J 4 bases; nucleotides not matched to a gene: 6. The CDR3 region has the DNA TGTGCCGCGACAGGGGGATCTTACGAGCAGTACTTC. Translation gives CAATGGSYEQYF.

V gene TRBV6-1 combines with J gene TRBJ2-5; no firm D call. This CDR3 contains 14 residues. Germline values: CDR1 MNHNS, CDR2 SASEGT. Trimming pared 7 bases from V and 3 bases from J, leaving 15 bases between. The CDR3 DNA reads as TGTGCCAGCAATAAGAGGTCGGCAGAAGAGACCCAGTACTTC. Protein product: CASNKRSAEETQYF.

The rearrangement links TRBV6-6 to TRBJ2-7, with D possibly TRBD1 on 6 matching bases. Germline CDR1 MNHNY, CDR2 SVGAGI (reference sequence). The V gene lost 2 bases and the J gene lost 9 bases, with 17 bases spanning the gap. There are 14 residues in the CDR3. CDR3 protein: CASSYVSGECGQYF. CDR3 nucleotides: TGTGCCAGCAGTTACGTATCAGGGGAGTGTGGGCAGTACTTC.

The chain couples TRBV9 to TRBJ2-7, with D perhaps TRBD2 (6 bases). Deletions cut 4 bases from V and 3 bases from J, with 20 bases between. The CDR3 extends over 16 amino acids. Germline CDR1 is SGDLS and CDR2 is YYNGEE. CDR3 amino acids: CASSPSPGDWGYEQYF. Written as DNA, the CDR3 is TGTGCCAGCAGCCCGAGTCCGGGGGACTGGGGCTACGAGCAGTACTTC. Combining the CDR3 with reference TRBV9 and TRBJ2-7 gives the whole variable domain DSGVTQTPKHLITATGQRVTLRCSPRSGDLSVYWYQQSLDQGLQFLIQYYNGEERAKGNILERFSAQQFPDLHSELNLSSLELGDSALYFCASSPSPGDWGYEQYFGPGTRLTVT.

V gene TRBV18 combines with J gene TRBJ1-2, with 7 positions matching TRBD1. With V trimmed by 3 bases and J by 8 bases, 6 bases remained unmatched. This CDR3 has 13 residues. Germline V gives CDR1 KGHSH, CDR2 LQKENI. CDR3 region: CASSPEGAQGYTF. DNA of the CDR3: TGTGCCAGCTCACCGGAGGGGGCTCAAGGCTACACCTTC.

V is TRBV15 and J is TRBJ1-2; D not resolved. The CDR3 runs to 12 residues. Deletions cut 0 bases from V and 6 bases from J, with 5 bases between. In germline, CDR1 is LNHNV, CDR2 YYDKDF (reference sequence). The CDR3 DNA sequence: TGTGCCACCAGCAGAGACGGAGATGGCTACACCTTC. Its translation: CATSRDGDGYTF. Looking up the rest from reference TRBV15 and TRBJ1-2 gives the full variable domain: DAMVIQNPRYQVTQFGKPVTLSCSQTLNHNVMYWYQQKSSQAPKLLFHYYDKDFNNEADTPDNFQSRRPNTSFCFLDIRSPGLGDTAMYLCATSRDGDGYTFGSGTRLTVV.

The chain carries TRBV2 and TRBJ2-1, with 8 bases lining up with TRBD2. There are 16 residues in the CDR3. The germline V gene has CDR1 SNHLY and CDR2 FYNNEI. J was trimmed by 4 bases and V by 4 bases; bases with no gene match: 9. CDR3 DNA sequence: TGTGCCAGCAGTGGGACGGGGGGCGGGAGGTACAATGAGCAGTTCTTC. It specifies CASSGTGGGRYNEQFF.

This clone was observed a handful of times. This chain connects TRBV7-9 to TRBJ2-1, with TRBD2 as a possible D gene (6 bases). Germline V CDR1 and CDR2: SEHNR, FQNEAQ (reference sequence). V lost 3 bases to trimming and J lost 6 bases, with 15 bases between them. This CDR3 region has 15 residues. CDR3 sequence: CASSLVAGRSNEQFF. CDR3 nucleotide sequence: TGTGCCAGCAGCTTGGTGGCGGGGAGATCCAATGAGCAGTTCTTC.

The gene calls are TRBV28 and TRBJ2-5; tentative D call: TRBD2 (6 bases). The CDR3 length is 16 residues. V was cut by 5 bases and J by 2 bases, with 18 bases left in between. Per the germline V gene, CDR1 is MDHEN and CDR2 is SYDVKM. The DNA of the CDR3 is TGTGCCAGCAGTGCCTTGGACCGGGGGAGGCAAGAGACCCAGTACTTC. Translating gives CASSALDRGRQETQYF. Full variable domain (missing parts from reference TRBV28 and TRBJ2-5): DVKVTQSSRYLVKRTGEKVFLECVQDMDHENMFWYRQDPGLGLRLIYFSYDVKMKEKGDIPEGYSVSREKKERFSLILESASTNQTSMYLCASSALDRGRQETQYFGPGTRLLVL.

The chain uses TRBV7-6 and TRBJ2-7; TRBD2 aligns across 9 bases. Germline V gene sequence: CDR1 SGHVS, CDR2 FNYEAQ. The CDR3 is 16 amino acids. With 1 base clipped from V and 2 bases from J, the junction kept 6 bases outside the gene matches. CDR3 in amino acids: CASSLGVAGETYEQYF. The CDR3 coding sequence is TGTGCCAGCAGCTTAGGGGTAGCGGGGGAAACCTACGAGCAGTACTTC.

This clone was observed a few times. The CDR3 DNA reads TGCAGCGTGGAGACTAGCGCAGATACGCAGTATTTT. Protein sequence: CSVETSADTQYF. This chain connects TRBV29-1 to TRBJ2-3; 8 nucleotides line up with TRBD2. V lost 6 bases to trimming and J lost 4 bases; unmatched junction nucleotides: 3. Per the germline V gene, CDR1 is SQVTM and CDR2 is ANQGSEA. The CDR3 length is 12 residues.

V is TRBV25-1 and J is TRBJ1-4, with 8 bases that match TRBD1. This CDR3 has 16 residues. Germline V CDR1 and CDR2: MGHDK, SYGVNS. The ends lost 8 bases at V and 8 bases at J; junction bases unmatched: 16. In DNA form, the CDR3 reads TGTGCCAGCGCGGAGGGCTGGCAGGGGGCCAGGGAAAAACTGTTTTTT. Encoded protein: CASAEGWQGAREKLFF.

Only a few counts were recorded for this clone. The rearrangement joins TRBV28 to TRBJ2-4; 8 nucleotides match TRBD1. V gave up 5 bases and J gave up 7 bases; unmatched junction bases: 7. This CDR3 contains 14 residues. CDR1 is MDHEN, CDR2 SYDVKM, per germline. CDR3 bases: TGTGCCAGCAGTACGGCTGGACAGGGCAACATTCAGTACTTC. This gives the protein CASSTAGQGNIQYF.

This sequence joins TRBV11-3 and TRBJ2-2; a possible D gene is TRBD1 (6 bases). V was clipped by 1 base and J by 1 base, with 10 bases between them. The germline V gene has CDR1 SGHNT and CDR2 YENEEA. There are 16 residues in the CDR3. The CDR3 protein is CASSLVGARNTGELFF. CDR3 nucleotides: TGTGCCAGCAGCTTAGTGGGGGCAAGGAACACCGGGGAGCTGTTTTTT.